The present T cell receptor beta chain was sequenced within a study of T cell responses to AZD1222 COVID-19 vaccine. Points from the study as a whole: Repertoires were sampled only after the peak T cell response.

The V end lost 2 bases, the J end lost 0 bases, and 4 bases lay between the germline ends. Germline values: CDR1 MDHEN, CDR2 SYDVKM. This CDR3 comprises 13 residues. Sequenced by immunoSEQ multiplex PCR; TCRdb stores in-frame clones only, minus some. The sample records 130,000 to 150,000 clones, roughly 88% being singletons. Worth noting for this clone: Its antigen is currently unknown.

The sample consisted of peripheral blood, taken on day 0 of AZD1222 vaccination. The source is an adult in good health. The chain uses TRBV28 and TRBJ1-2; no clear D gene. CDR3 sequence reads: CASSLSTNYGYTF. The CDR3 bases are TGTGCCAGCAGTTTAAGTACTAACTATGGCTACACCTTC.